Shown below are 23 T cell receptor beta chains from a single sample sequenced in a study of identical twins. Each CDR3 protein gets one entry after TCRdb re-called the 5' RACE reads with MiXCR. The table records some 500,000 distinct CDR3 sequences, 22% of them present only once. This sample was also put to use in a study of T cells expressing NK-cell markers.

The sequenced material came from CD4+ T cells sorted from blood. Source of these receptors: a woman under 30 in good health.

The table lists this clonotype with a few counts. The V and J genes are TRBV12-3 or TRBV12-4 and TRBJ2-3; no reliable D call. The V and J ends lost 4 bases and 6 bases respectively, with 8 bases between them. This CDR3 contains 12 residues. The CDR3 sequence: CASSSDLDTQYF. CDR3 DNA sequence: TGTGCCAGCAGTTCTGACTTGGATACGCAGTATTTT.

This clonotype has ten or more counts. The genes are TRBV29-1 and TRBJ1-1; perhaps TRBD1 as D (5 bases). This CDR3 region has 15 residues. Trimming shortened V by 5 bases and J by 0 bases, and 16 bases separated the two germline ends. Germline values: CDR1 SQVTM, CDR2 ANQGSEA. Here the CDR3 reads CSVMAGWGMNTEAFF. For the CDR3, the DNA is TGCAGCGTTATGGCCGGGTGGGGCATGAACACTGAAGCTTTCTTT. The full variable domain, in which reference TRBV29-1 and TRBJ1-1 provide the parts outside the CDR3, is SAVISQKPSRDICQRGTSLTIQCQVDSQVTMMFWYRQQPGQSLTLIATANQGSEATYESGFVIDKFPISRPNLTFSTLTVSNMSPEDSSIYLCSVMAGWGMNTEAFFGQGTRLTVV.

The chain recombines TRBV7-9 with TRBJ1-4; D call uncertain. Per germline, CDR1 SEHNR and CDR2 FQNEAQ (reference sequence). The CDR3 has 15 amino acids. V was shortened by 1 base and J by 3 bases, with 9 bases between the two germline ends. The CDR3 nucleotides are TGTGCCAGCAGCTTAGGTGGTGGACCTAATGAAAAACTGTTTTTT. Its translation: CASSLGGGPNEKLFF.

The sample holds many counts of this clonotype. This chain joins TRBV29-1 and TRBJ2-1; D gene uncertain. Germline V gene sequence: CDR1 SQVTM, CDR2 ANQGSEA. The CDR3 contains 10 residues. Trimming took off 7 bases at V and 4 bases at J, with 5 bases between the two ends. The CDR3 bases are TGCAGCGCTATATACAATGAGCAGTTCTTC. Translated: CSAIYNEQFF.

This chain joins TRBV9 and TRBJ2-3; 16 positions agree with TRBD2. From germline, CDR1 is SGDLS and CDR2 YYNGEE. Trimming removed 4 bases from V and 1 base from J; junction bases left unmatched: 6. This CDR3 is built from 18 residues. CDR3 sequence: CASSPGTSGGAGTDTQYF. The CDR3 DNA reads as TGTGCCAGCAGCCCTGGGACTAGCGGGGGGGCGGGCACAGATACGCAGTATTTT.

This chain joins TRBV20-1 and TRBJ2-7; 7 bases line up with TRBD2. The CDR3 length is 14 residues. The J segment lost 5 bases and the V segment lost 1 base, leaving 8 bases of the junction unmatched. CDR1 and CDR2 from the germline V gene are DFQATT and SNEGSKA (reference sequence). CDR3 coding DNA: TGCAGTGCTAGAGCGGACGGGGGGAGGAACGAGCAGTACTTC. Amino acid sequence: CSARADGGRNEQYF.

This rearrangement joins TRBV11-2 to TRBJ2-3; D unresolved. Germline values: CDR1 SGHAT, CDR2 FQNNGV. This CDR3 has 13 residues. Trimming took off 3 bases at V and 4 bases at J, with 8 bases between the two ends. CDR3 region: CASSFLFSDTQYF. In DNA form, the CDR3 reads TGTGCCAGCAGCTTTTTGTTCTCAGATACGCAGTATTTT.

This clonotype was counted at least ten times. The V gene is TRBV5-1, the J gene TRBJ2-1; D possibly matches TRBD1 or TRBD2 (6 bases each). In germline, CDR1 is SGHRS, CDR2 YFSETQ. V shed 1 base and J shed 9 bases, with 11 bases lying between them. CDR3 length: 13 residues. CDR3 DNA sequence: TGCGCCAGCAGCTTGTCACAGGGAGGTGAGCAGTTCTTC. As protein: CASSLSQGGEQFF.

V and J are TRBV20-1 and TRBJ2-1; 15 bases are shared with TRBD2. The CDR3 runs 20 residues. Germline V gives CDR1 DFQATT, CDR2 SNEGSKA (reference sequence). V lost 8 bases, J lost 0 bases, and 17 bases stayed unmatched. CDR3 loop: CSTRATGLAGGKSSYNEQFF. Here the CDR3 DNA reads TGCAGTACCAGAGCCACGGGACTAGCGGGGGGTAAGAGCTCCTACAATGAGCAGTTCTTC.

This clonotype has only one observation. The CDR3 is CASSLEIRTGLTF. The CDR3 DNA is TGTGCCAGCAGCTTAGAAATAAGGACAGGCTTGACTTTC. This chain links TRBV7-6 with TRBJ2-6, with 7 bases matching TRBD1. The V gene end was trimmed by 1 base and the J gene end by 17 bases; junction bases not matched to a gene: 8. CDR1 and CDR2 from the germline V gene are SGHVS and FNYEAQ. This CDR3 spans 13 amino acids. Combining the CDR3 with reference TRBV7-6 and TRBJ2-6 gives the whole variable domain GAGVSQSPRYKVTKRGQDVALRCDPISGHVSLYWYRQALGQGPEFLTYFNYEAQQDKSGLPNDRFSAERPEGSISTLTIQRTEQRDSAMYRCASSLEIRTGLTFGAGSRLTVL.

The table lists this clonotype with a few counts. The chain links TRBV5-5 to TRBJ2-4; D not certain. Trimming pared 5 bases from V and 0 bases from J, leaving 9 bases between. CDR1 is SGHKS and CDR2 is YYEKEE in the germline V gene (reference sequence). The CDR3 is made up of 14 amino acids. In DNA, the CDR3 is TGTGCCAGCAGGATAGGGCCAGCCAAAAACATTCAGTACTTC. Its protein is CASRIGPAKNIQYF. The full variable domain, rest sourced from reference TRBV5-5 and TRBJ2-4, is DAGVTQSPTHLIKTRGQQVTLRCSPISGHKSVSWYQQVLGQGPQFIFQYYEKEERGRGNFPDRFSARQFPNYSSELNVNALLLGDSALYLCASRIGPAKNIQYFGAGTRLSVL.

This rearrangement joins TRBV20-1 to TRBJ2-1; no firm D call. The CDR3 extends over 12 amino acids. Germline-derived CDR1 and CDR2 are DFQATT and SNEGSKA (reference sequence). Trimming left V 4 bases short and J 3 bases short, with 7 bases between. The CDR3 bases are TGCAGTGCTACCAGAGACTACAATGAGCAGTTCTTC. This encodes CSATRDYNEQFF.

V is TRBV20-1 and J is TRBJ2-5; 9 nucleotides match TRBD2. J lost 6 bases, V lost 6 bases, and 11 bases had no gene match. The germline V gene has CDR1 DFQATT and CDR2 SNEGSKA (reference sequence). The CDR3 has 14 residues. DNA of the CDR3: TGCAGTGCCAAGGCGGGAGGGCCTACGAAGACCCAGTACTTC. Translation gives CSAKAGGPTKTQYF.

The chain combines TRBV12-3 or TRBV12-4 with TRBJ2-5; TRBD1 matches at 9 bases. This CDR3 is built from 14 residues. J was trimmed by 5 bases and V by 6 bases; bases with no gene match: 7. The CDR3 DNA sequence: TGTGCCAGCAGGGACGACAGGGGGGGGGAGACCCAGTACTTC. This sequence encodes CASRDDRGGETQYF.

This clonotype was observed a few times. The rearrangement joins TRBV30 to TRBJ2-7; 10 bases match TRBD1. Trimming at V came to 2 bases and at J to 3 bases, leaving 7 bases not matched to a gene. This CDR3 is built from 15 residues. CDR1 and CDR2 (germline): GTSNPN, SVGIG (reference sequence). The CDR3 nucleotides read TGTGCCTGGAGTCTTCTCGGGACAGGGGTCTACGAGCAGTACTTC. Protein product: CAWSLLGTGVYEQYF.

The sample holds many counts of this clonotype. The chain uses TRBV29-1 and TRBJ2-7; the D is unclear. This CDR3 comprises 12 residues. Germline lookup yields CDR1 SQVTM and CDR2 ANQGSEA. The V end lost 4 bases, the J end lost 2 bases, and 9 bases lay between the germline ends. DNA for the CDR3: TGCAGCGTTGTTGTGCCGGCCTACGAGCAGTACTTC. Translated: CSVVVPAYEQYF.

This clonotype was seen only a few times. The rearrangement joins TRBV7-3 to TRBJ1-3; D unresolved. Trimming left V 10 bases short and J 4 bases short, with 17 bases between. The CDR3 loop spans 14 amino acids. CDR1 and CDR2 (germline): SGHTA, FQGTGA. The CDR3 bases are TGTGCCACTTCCCTTGGGCCCGGGGGAAACACCATATATTTT. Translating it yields CATSLGPGGNTIYF.

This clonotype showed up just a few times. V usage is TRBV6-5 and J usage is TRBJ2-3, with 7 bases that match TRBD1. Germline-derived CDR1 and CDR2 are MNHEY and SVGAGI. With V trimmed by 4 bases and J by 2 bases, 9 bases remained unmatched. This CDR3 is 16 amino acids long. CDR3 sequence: CASSSSLGQLTDTQYF. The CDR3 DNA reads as TGTGCCAGCAGTTCATCCTTGGGACAGCTCACAGATACGCAGTATTTT.

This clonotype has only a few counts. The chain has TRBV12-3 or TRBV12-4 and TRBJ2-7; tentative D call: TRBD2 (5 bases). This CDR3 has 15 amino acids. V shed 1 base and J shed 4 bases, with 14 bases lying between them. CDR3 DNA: TGTGCCAGCAGTTTAGTCTGGAGTCGAGGGTACGAGCAGTACTTC. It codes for CASSLVWSRGYEQYF.

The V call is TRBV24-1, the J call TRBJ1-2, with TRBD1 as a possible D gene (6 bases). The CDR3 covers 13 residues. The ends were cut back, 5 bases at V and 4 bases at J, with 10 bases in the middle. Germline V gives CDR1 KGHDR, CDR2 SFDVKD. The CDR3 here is CATSGGRGYGYTF. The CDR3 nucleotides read TGTGCCACCAGTGGCGGCAGGGGCTATGGCTACACCTTC.

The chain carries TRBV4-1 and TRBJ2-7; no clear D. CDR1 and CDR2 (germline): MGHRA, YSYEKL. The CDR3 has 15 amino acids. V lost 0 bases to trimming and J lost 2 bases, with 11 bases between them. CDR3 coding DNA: TGCGCCAGCAGCCAAGATCTCTCCCTTACCTACGAGCAGTACTTC. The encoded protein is CASSQDLSLTYEQYF.

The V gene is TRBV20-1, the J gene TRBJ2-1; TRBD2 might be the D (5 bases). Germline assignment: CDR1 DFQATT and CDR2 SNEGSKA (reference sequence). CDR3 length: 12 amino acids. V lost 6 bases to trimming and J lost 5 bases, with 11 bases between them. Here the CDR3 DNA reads TGCAGTGCCTCGGACTTTGACAATGAGCAGTTCTTC. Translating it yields CSASDFDNEQFF.

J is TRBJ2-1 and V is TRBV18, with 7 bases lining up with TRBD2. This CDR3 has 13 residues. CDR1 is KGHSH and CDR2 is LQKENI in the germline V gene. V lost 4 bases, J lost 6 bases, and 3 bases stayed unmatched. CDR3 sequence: CASSQRDRNEQFF. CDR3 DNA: TGTGCCAGCTCACAGCGGGACCGCAATGAGCAGTTCTTC.